This TCR beta chain was obtained from a study of regulatory T cells in long-lasting Graves disease (dated by TCRdb to the early 2020s). Some background on the complete study: To count as having persistent Graves' disease, a patient had to have received antithyroid drug treatment for over 5 years with TSH receptor autoantibodies remaining persistently positive. Antithyroid drugs had been taken for about 9.7 years on average by persistent Graves' disease patients in the clinical cohort. The study was conducted in China and was registered as a clinical trial. A total of approximately 35 samples were covered by TCR sequencing, comprising 13 persistent and about 20 newly diagnosed Graves' disease patients. Peripheral blood TCR sequencing and RNA sequencing compared persistent Graves' disease patients with newly diagnosed Graves' disease patients. Beyond this particular receptor, the publication reports: TRBV28, TRBJ1-2 and TRBJ2-5 were preferentially used in persistent disease, while TRBV20-1 and TRBJ2-1 were favored in newly diagnosed disease. Only the TCR beta chain was sequenced and analyzed. The authors acknowledged the small sample size as a limitation that may reduce accuracy. Peripheral blood alone was examined, since thyroid tissue, which constituted the primary lesion, could not be accessed. Lower TCR Shannon entropy and fewer highly expanded clones were observed in persistent Graves' disease patients than in newly diagnosed patients, which suggested clonal expansion. Persistent patients shared more public clonotypes among themselves (2,741) than newly diagnosed patients did (approximately 970).

Library method: multiplex PCR. Sequencer: Illumina HiSeq 4000. TCR beta libraries were built with iRepertoire HTBI primers and Arm-PCR amplification of CDR3 regions. Gel purification was performed on PCR products prior to sequencing. On the study's bioinformatics: A total of fewer than 70 TRBV and approximately 13 TRBJ segments were identified across samples and were used for gene usage analysis of CDR3 amino acid clonotypes. COPE and FqMerger were used to merge filtered high-quality paired reads into contigs. BLAST was used to align contigs to the IMGT TRBV, TRBD and TRBJ reference genes, and CDR3 was defined following IMGT. Any clonotype with a frequency above 0.1% was counted as a highly expanded clone. Shannon entropy was used to measure repertoire diversity, and the Gini coefficient was used to measure V-J evenness. Public clonotypes were defined as clonotypes shared by more than one individual. TCRdb cleaned the public reads at Q25 with fastp, built clones with MiXCR and kept in-frame beta chains. Rows matching on CDR3 protein sequence are summarized as one entry with the most common DNA and genes. In this record, the V and J calls reflect TCRdb's handling and not the investigators' own analysis. The sample table shows about 470,000 distinct CDR3 sequences, and less than 25% are seen once. Of the sample, roughly 8% is held by the ten largest clones.

As to this clonotype: Its antigen is currently not known. Base qualities are not provided; no much larger clone lies one nucleotide away.

This specimen's time point label, per the study, means: persistent/refractory GD, antithyroid drugs over 5 years with positive TRAb. RNA was extracted from PBMCs in TRIzol for both TCR sequencing and RNA sequencing. Graves' disease was diagnosed according to American Thyroid Association guidelines. Recruitment of patients was carried out at an endocrinology department in Xi'an, China. Each patient gave approximately 10 milliliters of peripheral blood, collected in an EDTA anticoagulant tube. PBMCs were isolated by Ficoll Paque Plus density gradient separation without further T cell sorting. RNA quality was checked with an Agilent 2100 Bioanalyzer and agarose gel, and concentration with a NanoDrop 2000. CDR1 and CDR2, looked up from the germline V gene (reference sequence), are GTSNPN and SVGIG. Trimming removed 2 bases from V and 2 bases from J, leaving 19 bases between the germline ends. Measured from the cysteine to the phenylalanine, the CDR3 is 17 residues long. The only DNA kept is the CDR3, 51 bases in frame from the first base.

Sequencing used peripheral blood mononuclear cells (PBMCs), obtained when the disease was refractory, from a patient treated with antithyroid drugs. The chain is encoded by TRBV30 joined to TRBJ2-4, with an unclear D gene assignment. The receptor's source is a female donor with Graves disease. The bases read TGTGCCTGGAGTTTTAATGCCGGGCTTGGACCCAAAAACATTCAGTACTTC. It is translated as CAWSFNAGLGPKNIQYF. The entire variable domain, with the stretches around the CDR3 drawn from the reference TRBV30 and TRBJ2-4 proteins, is SQTIHQWPATLVQPVGSPLSLECTVEGTSNPNLYWYRQAAGRGLQLLFYSVGIGQISSEVPQNLSASRPQDRQFILSSKKLLLSDSGFYLCAWSFNAGLGPKNIQYFGAGTRLSVL.